Each of the 24 T cell receptor beta chains below was sequenced from the same sample in a study of T cell responses to AZD1222 COVID-19 vaccine. Assay: immunoSEQ multiplex PCR; the TCRdb copy retains only in-frame clones and omits some. The sample lists roughly 150,000 clones, about 88% occurring once. The material sequenced was peripheral blood, taken 28 days after the second AZD1222 dose. These TCRs come from an adult who received the AZD1222 COVID-19 vaccine.

This rearrangement joins TRBV4-1 to TRBJ2-2; tentative D call: TRBD1 (6 bases). CDR3 length: 16 residues. Trimming pared 1 base from V and 6 bases from J, leaving 15 bases between. Germline V lookup: CDR1 MGHRA, CDR2 YSYEKL. The CDR3 bases are TGCGCCAGCAGCCAAGTAGGAACAGGGTTCCCCGGGGAGCTGTTTTTT. Translation gives CASSQVGTGFPGELFF.

This chain joins TRBV12-3 or TRBV12-4 and TRBJ2-3; 7 nucleotides line up with TRBD1. V shed 4 bases and J 10 bases; nucleotides not matched to a gene: 8. The CDR3 is 13 amino acids. CDR3 region: CASSSGTAYPQYF. The DNA of the CDR3 is TGTGCCAGCAGTTCCGGGACAGCATACCCGCAGTATTTT.

The gene calls are TRBV30 and TRBJ2-1; 8 bases line up with TRBD1. Germline CDR1 is GTSNPN and CDR2 is SVGIG (reference sequence). The CDR3 spans 15 residues. Trimming cost V 0 bases and J 2 bases; bases outside gene matches: 3. In nucleotides, the CDR3 is TGTGCCTGGAGTGTACCACAGGGGGCCTACAATGAGCAGTTCTTC. It specifies CAWSVPQGAYNEQFF.

The chain links TRBV5-1 to TRBJ2-3; D possibly corresponds to TRBD2 (6 bases). This CDR3 is 14 amino acids long. Germline values: CDR1 SGHRS, CDR2 YFSETQ. The V gene lost 4 bases and the J gene lost 4 bases, with 13 bases spanning the gap. DNA for the CDR3: TGCGCCAGCAGCCGTGGGCGGGAAGCAGATACGCAGTATTTT. This sequence encodes CASSRGREADTQYF.

V gene TRBV5-1 combines with J gene TRBJ2-7, with 9 bases identical to TRBD1. The J segment lost 4 bases and the V segment lost 2 bases, leaving 4 bases of the junction unmatched. The germline V gene encodes CDR1 SGHRS and CDR2 YFSETQ. The CDR3 is 14 residues long. The CDR3, as DNA: TGCGCCAGCAGCTTACAACAGGGGGCATACGAGCAGTACTTC. Protein sequence: CASSLQQGAYEQYF.

The chain couples TRBV7-9 to TRBJ1-6; D remains unclear. Germline CDR1 reads SEHNR; CDR2 reads FQNEAQ (reference sequence). This CDR3 spans 13 amino acids. V gave up 5 bases and J gave up 8 bases, with 10 bases separating them. The CDR3 DNA reads as TGTGCCAGCAGCCCCCGTCAAGATTCACCCCTCCACTTT. Encoded protein: CASSPRQDSPLHF.

The J gene is TRBJ2-7, the V gene TRBV6-8; D unresolved. This CDR3 comprises 12 residues. From germline, CDR1 is MNHGY and CDR2 SAAAGT. With 11 bases removed from V and 1 base from J, the gap between germline ends came to 12 bases. The CDR3 DNA reads TGTGCCCCGACGCCCCCGTCCTACGAGCAGTACTTC. It is translated as CAPTPPSYEQYF.

The chain couples TRBV30 to TRBJ1-6, with 10 positions matching TRBD1. The CDR3 contains 15 residues. Germline values: CDR1 GTSNPN, CDR2 SVGIG (reference sequence). The junction had 12 bases not matched to a gene; V was cut back by 2 bases and J by 14 bases. The CDR3 here is CAWSSTGGAKVTLHF. The DNA of the CDR3 is TGTGCCTGGAGTTCGACAGGGGGCGCTAAGGTCACCCTCCACTTT.

The rearrangement links TRBV7-2 to TRBJ2-3; possible D gene TRBD1, 6 bases. Germline loops: CDR1 SGHTA, CDR2 FQGNSA. The CDR3 spans 15 residues. V dropped 8 bases and J dropped 4 bases, with 19 bases sitting between them. In nucleotides, the CDR3 is TGTGCCAGCCGGTCCGAACAGGGTCGGGCAGATACGCAGTATTTT. It is translated as CASRSEQGRADTQYF.

This chain uses TRBV6-2 or TRBV6-3 with TRBJ1-2; D is undetermined. The CDR3 has 13 amino acids. V was pared by 5 bases and J by 7 bases, with 14 bases between. Germline-derived CDR1 and CDR2 are MNHEY and SVGEGT. CDR3 sequence (DNA): TGTGCCAGCAGTCTTACTCATACGGGTGGCTACACCTTC. Encoded protein: CASSLTHTGGYTF.

The count of this clone is one. This chain connects TRBV2 to TRBJ2-5, with D hard to call. V dropped 3 bases and J dropped 5 bases, with 13 bases sitting between them. Germline V gene sequence: CDR1 SNHLY, CDR2 FYNNEI. The CDR3 contains 14 residues. The CDR3 protein is CASSEWSPPETQYF. Here the CDR3 DNA reads TGTGCCAGCAGTGAGTGGTCCCCTCCGGAGACCCAGTACTTC.

The chain carries TRBV28 and TRBJ2-1; 16 nucleotides agree with TRBD2. In germline, CDR1 is MDHEN, CDR2 SYDVKM. Losses at the gene ends were 5 bases for V and 10 bases for J; bases not matched to a gene: 11. The CDR3 is 17 residues long. The CDR3 is CASSPGTSGGARIEQFF. The CDR3 DNA reads as TGTGCCAGCAGTCCCGGGACTAGCGGGGGGGCCCGGATCGAGCAGTTCTTC. The entire variable domain, with the rest obtained from reference TRBV28 and TRBJ2-1, is as follows: DVKVTQSSRYLVKRTGEKVFLECVQDMDHENMFWYRQDPGLGLRLIYFSYDVKMKEKGDIPEGYSVSREKKERFSLILESASTNQTSMYLCASSPGTSGGARIEQFFGPGTRLTVL.

The rearrangement links TRBV4-3 to TRBJ1-6, with D possibly TRBD1 on 6 matching bases. The germline V and J ends were trimmed by 0 bases and 13 bases, with 10 bases remaining between them. The CDR3 is 13 residues long. CDR1 is LGHNA and CDR2 is YSLEER in the germline V gene. CDR3 nucleotide sequence: TGCGCCAGCAGCCAAGATCAGGGGATTCCCCTCCACTTT. Protein product: CASSQDQGIPLHF.

The rearrangement links TRBV20-1 to TRBJ1-4; possible D gene TRBD1, 5 bases. V was shortened by 3 bases and J by 5 bases, with 16 bases between the two germline ends. The length of the CDR3 is 15 residues. CDR1 DFQATT and CDR2 SNEGSKA come from the germline V gene (reference sequence). CDR3 DNA sequence: TGCAGTGCTAGTGTCTTGACAGTAGCAAATGAAAAACTGTTTTTT. This translates into CSASVLTVANEKLFF.

The V call is TRBV30, the J call TRBJ1-2, with D perhaps matching TRBD1 (6 bases). Trimming left V 3 bases short and J 8 bases short, with 16 bases between. CDR1 GTSNPN and CDR2 SVGIG come from the germline V gene (reference sequence). There are 13 residues in the CDR3. The CDR3 spells CAWSEQGELGYTF. The CDR3 region has the DNA TGTGCCTGGAGCGAACAGGGCGAATTGGGCTACACCTTC.

The chain couples TRBV5-4 to TRBJ2-7, with D perhaps matching TRBD2 (5 bases). This CDR3 has 14 amino acids. CDR1 SGHNT and CDR2 YYREEE come from the germline V gene (reference sequence). V lost 3 bases to trimming and J lost 4 bases, with 14 bases between them. As DNA, the CDR3 is TGTGCCAGCAGCTCTCCCGACACGGGGTACGAGCAGTACTTC. Amino acid sequence: CASSSPDTGYEQYF. Complete variable domain (other parts from reference TRBV5-4 and TRBJ2-7): ETGVTQSPTHLIKTRGQQVTLRCSSQSGHNTVSWYQQALGQGPQFIFQYYREEENGRGNFPPRFSGLQFPNYSSELNVNALELDDSALYLCASSSPDTGYEQYFGPGTRLTVT.

This clone was seen once. The chain's CDR3 is CASSSTSGPYNEQFF. CDR3 bases: TGTGCCAGCAGCTCGACTAGCGGACCGTACAATGAGCAGTTCTTC. This sequence joins TRBV11-2 and TRBJ2-1; 9 bases match TRBD2. Germline V gives CDR1 SGHAT, CDR2 FQNNGV. The CDR3 is 15 residues long. J was trimmed by 4 bases and V by 4 bases; bases with no gene match: 5.

The genes are TRBV6-5 and TRBJ1-2; 9 bases agree with TRBD1. Germline V CDR1 and CDR2: MNHEY, SVGAGI. The length of the CDR3 is 15 residues. V lost 7 bases, J lost 5 bases, and 11 bases stayed unmatched. DNA of the CDR3: TGTGCCAGCACATCCACCCGGGACAGGGAGTATGGCTACACCTTC. Residues: CASTSTRDREYGYTF.

The chain recombines TRBV5-1 with TRBJ2-1; possibly TRBD2 for D (5 bases). The germline V gene encodes CDR1 SGHRS and CDR2 YFSETQ. The ends were cut back, 0 bases at V and 0 bases at J, with 10 bases in the middle. The length of the CDR3 is 16 residues. The CDR3 reads CASSLASGSSYNEQFF. The DNA for the CDR3 is TGCGCCAGCAGCTTGGCCAGCGGTAGCTCCTACAATGAGCAGTTCTTC.

The gene calls are TRBV7-2 and TRBJ1-6, with D perhaps TRBD1 (5 bases). The germline V and J ends were trimmed by 5 bases and 16 bases, with 18 bases remaining between them. The CDR3 length is 13 residues. Per the germline V gene, CDR1 is SGHTA and CDR2 is FQGNSA. CDR3 bases: TGTGCCAGCAGCACGACTGGGGAGGGGTCGCTCCACTTT. Its translation: CASSTTGEGSLHF.

V and J are TRBV7-2 and TRBJ2-7; 10 bases agree with TRBD1. This CDR3 is built from 13 residues. The junction had 5 bases not matched to a gene; V was cut back by 7 bases and J by 5 bases. The germline gives CDR1 SGHTA, CDR2 FQGNSA. CDR3 bases: TGTGCCAGCACCCGGGACAGGGGTGACGAGCAGTACTTC. Encoded protein: CASTRDRGDEQYF.

The rearrangement joins TRBV10-3 to TRBJ1-5, with unresolved D. The length of the CDR3 is 16 residues. CDR1 is ENHRY, CDR2 SYGVKD, per germline. The ends were cut back, 6 bases at V and 2 bases at J, with 17 bases in the middle. The CDR3 here is CAISATGGQGNQPQHF. CDR3 bases: TGTGCCATCAGCGCCACCGGAGGCCAGGGCAATCAGCCCCAGCATTTT.

CDR3 in amino acids: CASSLDRGRSGKLFF. CDR3 nucleotide sequence: TGTGCCAGCAGCTTAGACCGGGGGAGGTCAGGAAAACTGTTTTTT. The genes are TRBV7-2 and TRBJ1-4; tentative D call: TRBD1 (5 bases). From germline, CDR1 is SGHTA and CDR2 FQGNSA. The CDR3 extends over 15 amino acids. The V and J ends lost 1 base and 10 bases respectively, with 16 bases between them.

The gene calls are TRBV7-3 and TRBJ2-2, with D hard to call. From germline, CDR1 is SGHTA and CDR2 FQGTGA. Trimming took 2 bases from V and 4 from J, leaving 5 bases between them. The CDR3 consists of 13 residues. The CDR3 bases are TGTGCCAGCAGCTTAGTCTTCACCGGGGAGCTGTTTTTT. Protein product: CASSLVFTGELFF.